One T cell receptor beta chain is described in this entry. V lost 1 base, J lost 4 bases, and 6 bases lay in between. The CDR3 spans 13 residues. Per the germline V gene, CDR1 is LGHNT and CDR2 is FRNRAP. Following RNA extraction, reverse transcription yielded cDNA that acted as the sequencing template. Sequencing used immunoSEQ multiplex PCR; TCRdb keeps in-frame clones, though not all of them. The repertoire holds 100,000 to 120,000 clones, with under 60% as singletons. This sample stems from a study of CD8+ T cells in alopecia areata. Peripheral blood samples and lesional scalp punch biopsies were obtained from alopecia areata patients. Sorted populations comprised CD4+ and CD8+ T cells obtained from PBMCs.

The receptor's source is a human donor with alopecia areata. The genes are TRBV12-5 and TRBJ2-3; perhaps TRBD2 as D (6 bases). What was sequenced was NKG2D-low CD8+ T cells sorted from blood. Here the CDR3 DNA reads TGTGCTAGTGGTTTGGGGGGGGCAGATACGCAGTATTTT. Amino acids: CASGLGGADTQYF.